The rows below give T cell receptor beta chains drawn from one sample of a study of CD8 T cells in ankylosing spondylitis. TCRdb re-called the 5' RACE reads through MiXCR, storing one row per CDR3 protein. The data show hundreds of thousands of distinct CDR3 sequences, 10% to 15% seen once. What was sequenced was blood, either unsorted or a sorted T cell fraction (not recorded which). Receptors were obtained from a male donor with ankylosing spondylitis. Each CDR3 is given with its conserved first and last residue. Each record gives: CDR3 length, D gene, V gene, clone size, J gene, CDR3 DNA, CDR3 protein. The D gene is left open where the match is weak. Size is stated for part of the rows, as once, few or many counts, or as a class when the clone is expanded.

15	NA	TRBV7-2	NA	TRBJ2-7	TGTGCCAGCAGCCCTGCAGGGACGGCTGCCTACGAGCAGTACTTC	CASSPAGTAAYEQYF
15	NA	TRBV9	NA	TRBJ1-1	TGTGCCAGCAGCGTAGAGCCGTTCCTGAACACTGAAGCTTTCTTT	CASSVEPFLNTEAFF
13	NA	TRBV20-1	many	TRBJ2-2	TGCAGTGCCACTCGTCAGCGAGCCGGGGAGCTGTTTTTT	CSATRQRAGELFF
16	TRBD1	TRBV7-2	NA	TRBJ2-6	TGTGCCAGCAGCCCCAGACAGGGGGCAGGGGCCAACGTCCTGACTTTC	CASSPRQGAGANVLTF
15	NA	TRBV6-1	few	TRBJ2-3	TGTGCCAGCAGTACGGGAAGGATCTTCACAGATACGCAGTATTTT	CASSTGRIFTDTQYF
15	TRBD2	TRBV5-4	few	TRBJ2-3	TGTGCCAGCAGCTTTAGCGGGACAAGAACAGATACGCAGTATTTT	CASSFSGTRTDTQYF
15	NA	TRBV4-2	NA	TRBJ2-7	TGTGCCAGCAGCCAAGACGGAGGGGGCACCTACGAGCAGTACTTC	CASSQDGGGTYEQYF
12	NA	TRBV6-5	many	TRBJ1-1	TGTGCCAGCAGTGAGAGAAACACTGAAGCTTTCTTT	CASSERNTEAFF
15	TRBD1	TRBV5-6	NA	TRBJ1-1	TGTGCCAGCAGCTTTTCGGGGACAGGGGCCACTGAAGCTTTCTTT	CASSFSGTGATEAFF
15	TRBD1	TRBV7-2	many	TRBJ1-1	TGTGCCAGCAGCTCCCGGGACAGGGGGAACACTGAAGCTTTCTTT	CASSSRDRGNTEAFF
13	NA	TRBV20-1	few	TRBJ1-5	TGCAGTGCTAGAGAAGGGCGACATCAGCCCCAGCATTTT	CSAREGRHQPQHF
14	TRBD1	TRBV5-1	few	TRBJ1-4	TGCGCCAGCAGCTTAGGGACAGGGGACGAAAAACTGTTTTTT	CASSLGTGDEKLFF
14	NA	TRBV20-1	NA	TRBJ2-2	TGCAGTGCAGGGTACAGGGTAGACGGCGGGGAGCTGTTTTTT	CSAGYRVDGGELFF
16	NA	TRBV27	NA	TRBJ2-5	TGTGCCAGCAGTTTGAAGGGTCGTAGTCCCCAAGAGACCCAGTACTTC	CASSLKGRSPQETQYF
16	TRBD1	TRBV7-2	NA	TRBJ2-7	TGTGCCAGCAGCTTAGTTTGGGACAGGGCCTCCTACGAGCAGTACTTC	CASSLVWDRASYEQYF
14	NA	TRBV20-1	few	TRBJ1-1	TGCAGTGCACAATCCGGGACGGACAACACTGAAGCTTTCTTT	CSAQSGTDNTEAFF
14	NA	TRBV20-1	few	TRBJ1-5	TGCAGTGCTAGAGATATAACAGGGAATCAGCCCCAGCATTTT	CSARDITGNQPQHF
16	NA	TRBV7-2	many	TRBJ1-5	TGTGCCAGCAGCTTAGCAGACAGCTTTAGCAATCAGCCCCAGCATTTT	CASSLADSFSNQPQHF
14	NA	TRBV24-1	few	TRBJ2-3	TGTGCCACCAGTGGTCTTTCAACTAGGTATACGCAGTATTTT	CATSGLSTRYTQYF
18	TRBD2	TRBV4-3	NA	TRBJ2-3	TGCGCCAGCAGCCAACAATATAAGACTAGCGGTTACACAGATACGCAGTATTTT	CASSQQYKTSGYTDTQYF
15	TRBD2	TRBV6-5	few	TRBJ2-1	TGTGCCAGCAGTTACTCGTCTAGCGGGGGGCATGAGCAGTTCTTC	CASSYSSSGGHEQFF
17	TRBD2	TRBV20-1	few	TRBJ2-3	TGCAGTGCCCTAGGGACTAGCGGGGGCCCAGTCACAGATACGCAGTATTTT	CSALGTSGGPVTDTQYF
13	NA	TRBV20-1	many	TRBJ1-1	TGCAGTGCTAGTTCCCGGGTTAACACTGAAGCTTTCTTT	CSASSRVNTEAFF
15	TRBD2	TRBV7-2	NA	TRBJ2-1	TGTGCCAGCAGCCAGACTAGCGGTATCTACAATGAGCAGTTCTTC	CASSQTSGIYNEQFF
15	NA	TRBV5-5	few	TRBJ1-2	TGTGCCAGCAGCTTGGTGTTGGGGGGAAACTATGGCTACACCTTC	CASSLVLGGNYGYTF
13	NA	TRBV29-1	NA	TRBJ1-1	TGCAGCGTTGATCAGGGGTGGGGCACTGAAGCTTTCTTT	CSVDQGWGTEAFF
13	NA	TRBV20-1	few	TRBJ1-3	TGCAGTGCTACCCGGGGATCTGGAAACACCATATATTTT	CSATRGSGNTIYF
15	NA	TRBV7-6	NA	TRBJ2-2	TGTGCCAGCAGCTTGTCGATCAGCGTGGGCGGGGAGCTGTTTTTT	CASSLSISVGGELFF
15	NA	TRBV7-2	NA	TRBJ1-1	TGTGCCAGCAGCTTAAATGGGGGCGCGGTCACTGAAGCTTTCTTT	CASSLNGGAVTEAFF
14	TRBD2	TRBV20-1	NA	TRBJ2-3	TGCAGTGCCCGAAGTTGGCGGGAGACAGATACGCAGTATTTT	CSARSWRETDTQYF
11	NA	TRBV25-1	NA	TRBJ2-3	TGTGCCAGCAGTGGGGCGGGTACGCAGTATTTT	CASSGAGTQYF
14	TRBD1	TRBV29-1	many	TRBJ1-2	TGCAGCGGGGGGCGGGACAGGGAAAGCGACGGCTACACCTTC	CSGGRDRESDGYTF
15	NA	TRBV5-5	NA	TRBJ1-2	TGTGCCAGCAGACCCGACCCGAATTGGGCCTATGGCTACACCTTC	CASRPDPNWAYGYTF
15	TRBD2	TRBV7-2	NA	TRBJ2-7	TGTGCCAGCAGCTTAGGGTTTGCGGGGGGCTACGAGCAGTACTTC	CASSLGFAGGYEQYF
17	TRBD2	TRBV5-1	NA	TRBJ2-7	TGCGCCAGCAGGAGAATAGCGGGAGCCCCGGGGTCCTACGAGCAGTACTTC	CASRRIAGAPGSYEQYF
14	NA	TRBV20-1	few	TRBJ1-2	TGCAGTGCTAGCCCGGGGCATATAAACTATGGCTACACCTTC	CSASPGHINYGYTF
14	NA	TRBV2	NA	TRBJ1-2	TGTGCCAGCAGCCAAGACACCGCTAACTATGGCTACACCTTC	CASSQDTANYGYTF
14	NA	TRBV20-1	many	TRBJ1-1	TGCAGTGCGCCCCACAGGGTATCAAACACTGAAGCTTTCTTT	CSAPHRVSNTEAFF
15	TRBD2	TRBV20-1	NA	TRBJ2-1	TGCAGTGCTAGAGGGGCGGGAGGGCCCCACAATGAGCAGTTCTTC	CSARGAGGPHNEQFF
14	NA	TRBV5-1	NA	TRBJ2-2	TGCGCCAGCAATTCTCGGGGGAGCACCGGGGAGCTGTTTTTT	CASNSRGSTGELFF
12	NA	TRBV20-1	few	TRBJ2-7	TGCAGTGCTAGACATCGGTCCTACGAGCAGTACTTC	CSARHRSYEQYF
13	TRBD1	TRBV18	few	TRBJ2-7	TGTGCCAGCTCAGAACTGACAGGGGTCGAGCAGTACTTC	CASSELTGVEQYF
14	TRBD2	TRBV7-9	few	TRBJ2-1	TGTGCCAGCACCAGAATCAGCGGGGGGGACGAGCAGTTCTTC	CASTRISGGDEQFF
15	TRBD2	TRBV12-3/TRBV12-4	NA	TRBJ2-3	TGTGCCAGCGGCGGACTAGCGGGGGTAACAGATACGCAGTATTTT	CASGGLAGVTDTQYF
13	NA	TRBV5-1	many	TRBJ2-5	TGCGCCAGCAGCATGGGGACCCAAGAGACCCAGTACTTC	CASSMGTQETQYF
14	NA	TRBV6-1	many	TRBJ1-2	TGTGCCACCCCTAGGCCTCCCAAGGGTAGGGGCTACACCTTC	CATPRPPKGRGYTF
17	TRBD2	TRBV28	NA	TRBJ2-1	TGTGCCAGCAGTTACCTAGCGGGGGGGGGACCCTACAATGAGCAGTTCTTC	CASSYLAGGGPYNEQFF
16	NA	TRBV7-3	NA	TRBJ2-2	TGTGCCAGCAGCTTAAACGCAGGAATGAACACCGGGGAGCTGTTTTTT	CASSLNAGMNTGELFF
13	NA	TRBV6-5	NA	TRBJ1-2	TGTGCCAGCAGTTTAAGGATGGGAAATGGCTACACCTTC	CASSLRMGNGYTF
16	NA	TRBV20-1	NA	TRBJ2-3	TGCTGTGCTAGAGATGCCCGGGGGTCCGGCACAGATACGCAGTATTTT	CCARDARGSGTDTQYF
15	TRBD2	TRBV7-2	many	TRBJ2-1	TGTGCCAGCAGCGACGTAGCGGGAAGGTACAATGAGCAGTTCTTC	CASSDVAGRYNEQFF
17	TRBD1	TRBV5-5	many	TRBJ2-1	TGTGCCAGCAGCCCACATCCGGGACAGGGGGGTATGAATGAGCAGTTCTTC	CASSPHPGQGGMNEQFF
15	NA	TRBV4-2	once	TRBJ1-2	TGTGCCAGCAGCCAAGGGACAGCTGTCAACTATGGCTACACCTTC	CASSQGTAVNYGYTF
17	TRBD1	TRBV10-3	NA	TRBJ2-3	TGTGCCATCAGTGAGTCCGGCAGGGGGCGCTTCACAGATACGCAGTATTTT	CAISESGRGRFTDTQYF
14	TRBD1	TRBV12-3/TRBV12-4	many	TRBJ1-5	TGTGCCAGCAGTCAGGACAGGGGCCGGCAGCCCCAGCATTTT	CASSQDRGRQPQHF
16	NA	TRBV18	NA	TRBJ2-3	TGTGCCAGCTCACCTATTAGACAGGGAGGAACAGATACGCAGTATTTT	CASSPIRQGGTDTQYF